The sample holds many counts of the clone carrying this T cell receptor (beta chain). Its antigen remains unidentified. The germline gives CDR1 LGHNA, CDR2 YSLEER. The ends were cut back, 1 base at V and 3 bases at J, with 12 bases in the middle. The CDR3 contains 15 residues. The data stem from a study of regulatory T cells in long-lasting Graves disease. Points from the study as a whole: Persistent patients had more shared public clonotypes (under 3,000) than new patients (about 880).

Construction of TCR beta libraries relied on iRepertoire HTBI primers and on Arm-PCR targeting CDR3 regions. TCRdb reanalysed the multiplex PCR reads using MiXCR and keeps one entry per CDR3 protein. The data show under 300,000 distinct CDR3 sequences, around 19% seen once. Indicated time point: newly diagnosed GD, antithyroid drugs for less than 3 months. After RNA was extracted from PBMCs, the TCR library was made from it. An endocrinology department in Xi'an, China, recruited the patients. Specimen: peripheral blood mononuclear cells (PBMCs), collected at new diagnosis, from a patient treated with antithyroid drugs. This sequence was found in a female donor with Graves disease. The chain uses TRBV4-3 and TRBJ1-1, with unresolved D. The CDR3 is CASSQGSGVDTEAFF. CDR3 bases: TGCGCCAGCAGCCAAGGTTCCGGAGTCGACACTGAAGCTTTCTTT.